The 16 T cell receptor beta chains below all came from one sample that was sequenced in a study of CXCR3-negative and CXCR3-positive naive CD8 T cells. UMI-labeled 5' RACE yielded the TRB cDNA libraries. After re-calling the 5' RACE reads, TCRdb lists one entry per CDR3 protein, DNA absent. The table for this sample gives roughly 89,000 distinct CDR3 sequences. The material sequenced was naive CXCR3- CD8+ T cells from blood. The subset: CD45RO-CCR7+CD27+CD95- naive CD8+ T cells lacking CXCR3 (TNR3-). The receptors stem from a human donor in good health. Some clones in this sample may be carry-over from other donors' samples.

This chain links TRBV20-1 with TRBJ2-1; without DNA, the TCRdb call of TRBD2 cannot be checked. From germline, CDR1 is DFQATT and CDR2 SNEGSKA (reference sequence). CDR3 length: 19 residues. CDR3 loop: CSARDLASGSISSYNEQFF.

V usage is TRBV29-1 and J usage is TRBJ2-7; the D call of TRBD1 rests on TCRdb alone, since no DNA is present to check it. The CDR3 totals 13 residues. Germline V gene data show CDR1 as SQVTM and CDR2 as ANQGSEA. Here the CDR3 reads CSVEGMGRLEQYF.

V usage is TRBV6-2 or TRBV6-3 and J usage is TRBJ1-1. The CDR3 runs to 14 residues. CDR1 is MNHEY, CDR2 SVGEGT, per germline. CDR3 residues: CPSSYGYGDTEAFF.

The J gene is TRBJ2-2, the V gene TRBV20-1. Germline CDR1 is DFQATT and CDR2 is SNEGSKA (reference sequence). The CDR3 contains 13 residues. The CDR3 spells CSARTPNTGELFF.

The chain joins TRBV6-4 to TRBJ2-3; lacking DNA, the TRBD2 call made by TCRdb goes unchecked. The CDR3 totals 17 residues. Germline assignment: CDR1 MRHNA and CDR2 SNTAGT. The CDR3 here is CASSDFNGPEGRDTQYF.

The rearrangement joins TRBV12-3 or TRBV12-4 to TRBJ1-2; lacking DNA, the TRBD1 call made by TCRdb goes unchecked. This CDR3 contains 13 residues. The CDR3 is CASSLGQIYGYTF.

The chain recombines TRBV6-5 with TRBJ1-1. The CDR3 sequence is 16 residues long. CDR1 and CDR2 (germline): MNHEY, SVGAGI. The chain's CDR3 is CASSARGASFETEAFF.

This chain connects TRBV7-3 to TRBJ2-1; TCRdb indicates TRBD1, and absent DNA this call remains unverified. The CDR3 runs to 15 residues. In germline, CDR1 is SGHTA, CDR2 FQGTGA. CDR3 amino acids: CASSSGGGRSDEQFF.

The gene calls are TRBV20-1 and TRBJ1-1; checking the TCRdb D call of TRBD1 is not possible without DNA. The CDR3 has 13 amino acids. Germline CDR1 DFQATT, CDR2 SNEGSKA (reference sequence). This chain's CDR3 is CRAVGVGDRDAFF.

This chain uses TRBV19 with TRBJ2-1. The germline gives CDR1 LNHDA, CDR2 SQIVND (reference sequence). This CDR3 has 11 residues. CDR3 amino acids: CASSIWDEQFF.

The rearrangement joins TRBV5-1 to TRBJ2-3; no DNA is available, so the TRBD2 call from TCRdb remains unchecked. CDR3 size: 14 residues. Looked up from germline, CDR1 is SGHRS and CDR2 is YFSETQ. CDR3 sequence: CASSHPSGRDTQYF.

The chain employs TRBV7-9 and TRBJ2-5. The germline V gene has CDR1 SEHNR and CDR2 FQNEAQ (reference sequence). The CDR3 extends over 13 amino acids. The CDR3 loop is CASSQDPTGTQYF.

Here the CDR3 reads CASSQDPGTGTEAFF. This sequence joins TRBV4-1 and TRBJ1-1; TCRdb picks TRBD1, but there is no DNA to check that call. From germline, CDR1 is MGHRA and CDR2 YSYEKL. The CDR3 consists of 15 residues.

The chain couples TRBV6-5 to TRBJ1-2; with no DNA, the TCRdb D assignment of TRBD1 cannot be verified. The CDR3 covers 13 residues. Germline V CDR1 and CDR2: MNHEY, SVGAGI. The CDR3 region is CASSYTGSPGYTF.

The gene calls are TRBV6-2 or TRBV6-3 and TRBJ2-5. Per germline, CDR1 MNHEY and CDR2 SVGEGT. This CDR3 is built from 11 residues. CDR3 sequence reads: CASSREETQYF.

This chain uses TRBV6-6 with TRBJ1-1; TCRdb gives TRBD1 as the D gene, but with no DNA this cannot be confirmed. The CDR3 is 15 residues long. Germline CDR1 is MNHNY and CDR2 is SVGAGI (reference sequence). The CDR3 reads CASSVTRGMNTEAFF.